One and the same sample provided the 30 T cell receptor beta chains below, sequenced in a study of Graves' ophthalmopathy and Graves' hyperthyroidism. RNA transcripts served as template for amplifying TCR beta CDR3 sequences. HTBI primers primed a first-round RT-PCR, and a second-round multiplex PCR followed. TCRdb independently ran MiXCR on the multiplex PCR reads; one entry per CDR3 protein. Seen here are some 1.1 million distinct CDR3 sequences, 35% to 40% observed once, and the top ten hold 11%. Sequenced input: peripheral blood or thyroid tissue (not recorded which). The receptors stem from an adult man with Graves' hyperthyroidism.

About this clonotype itself: The junction differs from germline at one of its ends, possibly a read error. J is TRBJ2-7 and V is TRBV10-3; TRBD1 matches at 7 bases. The CDR3 extends over 16 amino acids. From germline, CDR1 is ENHRY and CDR2 SYGVKD. In DNA, the CDR3 is TGTGCCAGCAGTTATGACCTCGGGACAGCCTCCTACGAGCAGTACTTC. Its protein is CASSYDLGTASYEQYF.

This clonotype was picked up many times. This chain links TRBV14 with TRBJ1-5, with 9 bases aligning to TRBD1. The V and J ends lost 3 bases and 3 bases, in that order; junction bases with no gene match: 6. Looked up from germline, CDR1 is SGHDN and CDR2 is FVKESK. CDR3 length: 16 amino acids. The CDR3 DNA reads as TGTGCCAGCAGCCATTGGCGGGACAGGGACAATCAGCCCCAGCATTTT. Its protein is CASSHWRDRDNQPQHF.

The table lists this clonotype with a few counts. The chain carries TRBV10-3 and TRBJ2-5; 7 bases agree with TRBD2. The CDR3 consists of 16 residues. Germline-derived CDR1 and CDR2 are ENHRY and SYGVKD. With 0 bases clipped from V and 1 base from J, the junction kept 5 bases outside the gene matches. CDR3 region: CAISESTGGGQETQYF. For the CDR3, the DNA is TGTGCCATCAGTGAGTCGACGGGGGGTGGCCAAGAGACCCAGTACTTC.

This chain joins TRBV12-3 or TRBV12-4 and TRBJ2-7; TRBD2 matches 7 bases. This CDR3 region has 15 residues. V shed 6 bases, J shed 5 bases, and the junction held 13 bases outside the gene matches. CDR3 DNA: TGTGCCAGCAGCTCCTCCGGGGGGTTTAGCGACGAGCAGTACTTC. Residues: CASSSSGGFSDEQYF.

Many counts were recorded for this clonotype. The chain employs TRBV5-1 and TRBJ1-1, with 8 positions matching TRBD1. Trimming at V came to 4 bases and at J to 0 bases, leaving 11 bases not matched to a gene. CDR1 and CDR2 (germline): SGHRS, YFSETQ. The CDR3 spans 17 residues. This CDR3 is CASSLGQGFSMNTEAFF. The DNA of the CDR3 is TGCGCCAGCAGCCTAGGACAGGGCTTTTCTATGAACACTGAAGCTTTCTTT. The full variable domain, its missing parts supplied by reference TRBV5-1 and TRBJ1-1, is KAGVTQTPRYLIKTRGQQVTLSCSPISGHRSVSWYQQTPGQGLQFLFEYFSETQRNKGNFPGRFSGRQFSNSRSEMNVSTLELGDSALYLCASSLGQGFSMNTEAFFGQGTRLTVV.

The rearrangement uses TRBV14 and TRBJ1-1; D is undetermined. This CDR3 contains 13 residues. The ends were cut back, 1 base at V and 4 bases at J, with 7 bases in the middle. Germline V gene sequence: CDR1 SGHDN, CDR2 FVKESK. CDR3 protein: CASSQGLSTEAFF. The CDR3 nucleotides are TGTGCCAGCAGCCAAGGGTTAAGCACTGAAGCTTTCTTT.

This clonotype was counted many times. This chain connects TRBV7-9 to TRBJ1-4; D is undetermined. V lost 5 bases and J lost 7, with 11 bases in between. Germline V gives CDR1 SEHNR, CDR2 FQNEAQ (reference sequence). This CDR3 contains 13 residues. Here the CDR3 DNA reads TGTGCCAGCAGCCCCTCCTCGAGTGAAAAACTGTTTTTT. It is translated as CASSPSSSEKLFF. Variable domain in full (rest from reference TRBV7-9 and TRBJ1-4): DTGVSQNPRHKITKRGQNVTFRCDPISEHNRLYWYRQTLGQGPEFLTYFQNEAQLEKSRLLSDRFSAERPKGSFSTLEIQRTEQGDSAMYLCASSPSSSEKLFFGSGTQLSVL.

At least ten counts were recorded for this clonotype. This may be a read error: a much more frequent sequence differs by one nucleotide. J is TRBJ1-2 and V is TRBV29-1; D call uncertain. Deletions cut 4 bases from V and 6 bases from J, with 6 bases between. Germline values: CDR1 SQVTM, CDR2 ANQGSEA. The CDR3 totals 10 residues. The CDR3 region is CSVGGNGYTF. The DNA of the CDR3 is TGCAGCGTTGGGGGAAATGGCTACACCTTC.

This clonotype was detected ten times or more. The CDR3 sequence is CATTRAADANTGELFF. The CDR3 bases are TGTGCCACCACCCGAGCGGCAGACGCGAACACCGGGGAGCTGTTTTTT. V and J are TRBV24-1 and TRBJ2-2; tentatively, D is TRBD2 (5 bases). CDR3 length: 16 amino acids. Trimming removed 8 bases at V and 0 bases at J, with 15 bases between. Germline V gene lookup returns CDR1 KGHDR and CDR2 SFDVKD.

On this clonotype itself: Mismatch with germline at one junction end may stem from a read error. The J gene is TRBJ1-6, the V gene TRBV9; D not resolved. The CDR3 runs to 15 residues. The germline gives CDR1 SGDLS, CDR2 YYNGEE. This chain's CDR3 is CASSQDIGLNSPPHF. As DNA, the CDR3 is TGTGCCAGCAGCCAAGATATCGGCCTTAATTCACCCCCCCACTTT.

This clonotype appeared many times. The V call is TRBV2, the J call TRBJ2-5; 10 bases match TRBD1. Germline V gene sequence: CDR1 SNHLY, CDR2 FYNNEI. V shed 7 bases and J 2 bases; nucleotides not matched to a gene: 7. This CDR3 has 15 residues. DNA of the CDR3: TGTGCCAGCACCCGAGGACAGGGGGTACAAGAGACCCAGTACTTC. It translates to CASTRGQGVQETQYF.

This clonotype was detected only a few times. The chain links TRBV7-6 to TRBJ2-2, with D maybe TRBD1 (5 bases). The CDR3 is 14 amino acids. Germline CDR1 is SGHVS and CDR2 is FNYEAQ. The ends were cut back, 5 bases at V and 6 bases at J, with 13 bases in the middle. CDR3 nucleotide sequence: TGTGCCAGCAGCCCAGGGTTATGGGCCGGGGAGCTGTTTTTT. Encoded protein: CASSPGLWAGELFF.

This clonotype is a singleton in its sample. V gene TRBV20-1 combines with J gene TRBJ1-6; D might be TRBD1 (6 bases). Deletions cut 7 bases from V and 4 bases from J, with 23 bases between. The CDR3 is 17 amino acids. CDR1 DFQATT and CDR2 SNEGSKA come from the germline V gene (reference sequence). The CDR3 bases are TGCAGTGTGAGGGGGATCGTGGAGCTTTCATATAATTCACCCCTCCACTTT. Its protein is CSVRGIVELSYNSPLHF.

This clonotype was recorded many times. J is TRBJ1-1 and V is TRBV19; no clear D. V dropped 5 bases and J dropped 4 bases, with 17 bases sitting between them. The CDR3 is 15 residues long. Germline V gives CDR1 LNHDA, CDR2 SQIVND (reference sequence). The CDR3 nucleotides read TGTGCCAGTAGTCTCTCCAACTCGGGTGGCACTGAAGCTTTCTTT. This gives the protein CASSLSNSGGTEAFF.

Note on this clonotype: This may be a read error: a much more frequent sequence differs by one nucleotide. The CDR3 DNA sequence: TGTGCCTGCAGTGCAAAGGGAGCGGGAGCCTCCCCCGAGCAGTACTTC. It specifies CACSAKGAGASPEQYF. The chain combines TRBV25-1 with TRBJ2-7, with 8 bases identical to TRBD2. This CDR3 is built from 16 residues. Germline CDR1 MGHDK, CDR2 SYGVNS.

The CDR3 spells CASSYSIVVGENTEAFF. CDR3 bases: TGTGCCAGCAGTTACTCGATCGTTGTGGGGGAGAACACTGAAGCTTTCTTT. V usage is TRBV6-2 or TRBV6-3 and J usage is TRBJ1-1; D might be TRBD1 (5 bases). Deletions cut 0 bases from V and 1 base from J, with 15 bases between. This CDR3 spans 17 amino acids. Germline assignment: CDR1 MNHEY and CDR2 SVGEGT.

With respect to this clonotype: Just one base apart from a much larger clone, this may be a read error. The chain combines TRBV2 with TRBJ1-4; 9 bases are shared with TRBD1. Germline CDR1 is SNHLY and CDR2 is FYNNEI. The CDR3 runs to 14 residues. CDR3 sequence (DNA): TGTGCCGGCAGAGCCGGGACAGGGAATGAAAAACTGTTTTTT. Translated: CAGRAGTGNEKLFF.

This clonotype was counted only a few times. The gene calls are TRBV20-1 and TRBJ1-2; 7 nucleotides line up with TRBD1. This CDR3 contains 14 residues. Trimming took 1 base from V and 7 from J; bases not matched to a gene: 9. The germline V gene encodes CDR1 DFQATT and CDR2 SNEGSKA (reference sequence). CDR3 residues: CSARVDRVLVGYTF. The CDR3 DNA reads TGCAGTGCTAGAGTAGACAGGGTGCTCGTTGGCTACACCTTC.

This clonotype was seen ten or more times. The chain recombines TRBV6-5 with TRBJ1-2; the match to TRBD1 covers 7 bases. Germline loops: CDR1 MNHEY, CDR2 SVGAGI. The CDR3 extends over 13 amino acids. The trim removed 8 bases at V and 2 bases at J, leaving 5 bases unmatched. The CDR3 loop reads CASQTGTNYGYTF. Written as DNA, the CDR3 is TGTGCCAGCCAGACAGGGACAAACTATGGCTACACCTTC.

The table lists this clonotype with many counts. The chain is built from TRBV6-5 and TRBJ1-1, with D perhaps matching TRBD1 (5 bases). The V and J ends lost 7 bases and 2 bases respectively, with 20 bases between them. This CDR3 contains 16 residues. CDR1 MNHEY and CDR2 SVGAGI come from the germline V gene. The CDR3 is CASKATVRGLNTEAFF. The DNA of the CDR3 is TGTGCCAGCAAGGCCACGGTTCGGGGACTTAACACTGAAGCTTTCTTT.

The chain recombines TRBV19 with TRBJ1-1; a possible D gene is TRBD1 (6 bases). The CDR3 loop spans 15 amino acids. Germline CDR1 LNHDA, CDR2 SQIVND (reference sequence). Trimming cost V 9 bases and J 0 bases, with 17 bases left between them. CDR3 in amino acids: CASREWDIVNTEAFF. DNA of the CDR3: TGTGCCAGCCGGGAGTGGGACATTGTGAACACTGAAGCTTTCTTT.

This clonotype was recorded many times. V is TRBV2 and J is TRBJ2-5; a weak D match, TRBD2 (6 bases). Trimming took 6 bases from V and 3 from J, leaving 11 bases between them. In germline, CDR1 is SNHLY, CDR2 FYNNEI. The CDR3 length is 13 residues. The CDR3 reads CASRGSGKETQYF. Here the CDR3 DNA reads TGTGCCAGCAGGGGTAGCGGAAAAGAGACCCAGTACTTC.

On this clonotype: Just one base apart from a much larger clone, this may be a read error. This chain links TRBV20-1 with TRBJ2-7, with 8 bases fitting TRBD1. Germline V gene data show CDR1 as DFQATT and CDR2 as SNEGSKA (reference sequence). Trimming removed 5 bases from V and 3 bases from J; junction bases left unmatched: 12. The CDR3 consists of 15 residues. CDR3 DNA sequence: TGCAGTGCTTCCCGAACAGGGGGGACCCTCTACGAGCAGTACTTC. It translates to CSASRTGGTLYEQYF.

This clonotype was found many times. The genes are TRBV20-1 and TRBJ2-5; D gene uncertain. V lost 1 base and J 5 bases, leaving 11 bases between the germline ends. CDR3 size: 13 residues. In germline, CDR1 is DFQATT, CDR2 SNEGSKA (reference sequence). CDR3 sequence: CSARGARDETQYF. The CDR3 region has the DNA TGCAGTGCTAGAGGGGCAAGAGACGAGACCCAGTACTTC.

The rearrangement uses TRBV24-1 and TRBJ2-5, with 12 bases lining up with TRBD2. Germline trimming cut 4 bases from V and 4 bases from J; bases unmatched to any gene: 6. In germline, CDR1 is KGHDR, CDR2 SFDVKD. CDR3 length equals 16 residues. The CDR3 coding sequence is TGTGCCACCAGTGAAGAGCTAGCGGGAGGGGCAGAGACCCAGTACTTC. Amino acids: CATSEELAGGAETQYF.

The V and J genes are TRBV7-3 and TRBJ2-5, with D perhaps matching TRBD1 (6 bases). Germline values: CDR1 SGHTA, CDR2 FQGTGA. The CDR3 extends over 14 amino acids. Trimming removed 1 base at V and 8 bases at J, with 14 bases between. The CDR3 coding sequence is TGTGCCAGCAGCTTAATCGGCAGGGGTGGAACCCAGTACTTC. Translation: CASSLIGRGGTQYF.

J is TRBJ2-2 and V is TRBV20-1; TRBD1 agrees at 7 bases. With 6 bases clipped from V and 4 bases from J, the junction kept 5 bases outside the gene matches. Germline CDR1 DFQATT, CDR2 SNEGSKA (reference sequence). CDR3 length equals 13 residues. The CDR3 DNA reads as TGCAGTGCCCCGGGACAGTCCACCGGGGAGCTGTTTTTT. Its translation: CSAPGQSTGELFF.

This clonotype was observed at least ten times. The CDR3 region has the DNA TGCAGTGCTAGAGTCGACAGGAAGAATGGCTACACCTTC. Its protein is CSARVDRKNGYTF. This rearrangement joins TRBV20-1 to TRBJ1-2; possible D gene TRBD1, 6 bases. V was cut by 1 base and J by 6 bases, with 12 bases left in between. This CDR3 contains 13 residues. Germline V gene lookup returns CDR1 DFQATT and CDR2 SNEGSKA (reference sequence).

There are a few counts of this clonotype. This could be a read error, since a much larger clone is one nucleotide away. The J gene is TRBJ2-7, the V gene TRBV15; tentatively, D is TRBD1 or TRBD2 (5 bases each). CDR1 is LNHNV and CDR2 is YYDKDF in the germline V gene (reference sequence). The V end was cut by 1 base, the J end by 2 bases, with 15 bases between. The CDR3 loop spans 16 amino acids. The DNA for the CDR3 is TGTGCCACCAGCAGAGCAGGGAGAACCACCCCCTACGAGCAGTACTTC. Encoded protein: CATSRAGRTTPYEQYF.

Many counts were recorded for this clonotype. The chain links TRBV10-2 to TRBJ2-7; possibly TRBD1 or TRBD2 for D (6 bases each). This CDR3 contains 14 residues. In germline, CDR1 is WSHSY, CDR2 SAAADI. Trimming shortened V by 5 bases and J by 0 bases, and 11 bases separated the two germline ends. CDR3 in amino acids: CASSPGGHSYEQYF. The CDR3 DNA follows: TGCGCCAGCAGTCCCGGGGGCCACTCCTACGAGCAGTACTTC.